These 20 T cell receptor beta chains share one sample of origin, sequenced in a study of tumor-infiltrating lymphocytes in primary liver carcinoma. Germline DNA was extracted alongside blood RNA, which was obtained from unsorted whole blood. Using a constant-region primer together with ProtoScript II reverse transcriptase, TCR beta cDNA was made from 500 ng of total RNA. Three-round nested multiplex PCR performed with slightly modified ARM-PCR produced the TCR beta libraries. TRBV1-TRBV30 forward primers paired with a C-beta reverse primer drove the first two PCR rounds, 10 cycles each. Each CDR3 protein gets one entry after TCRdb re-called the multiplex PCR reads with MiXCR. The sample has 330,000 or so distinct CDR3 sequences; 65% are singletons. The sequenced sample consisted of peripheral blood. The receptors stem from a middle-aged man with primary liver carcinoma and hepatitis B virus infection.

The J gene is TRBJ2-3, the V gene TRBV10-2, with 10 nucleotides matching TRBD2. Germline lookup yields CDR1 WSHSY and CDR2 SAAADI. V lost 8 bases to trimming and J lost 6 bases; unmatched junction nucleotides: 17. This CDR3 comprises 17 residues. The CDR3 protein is CASLGAGGPPLIDTQYF. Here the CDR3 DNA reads TGCGCCAGCTTAGGAGCGGGAGGGCCACCCCTTATTGATACGCAGTATTTT.

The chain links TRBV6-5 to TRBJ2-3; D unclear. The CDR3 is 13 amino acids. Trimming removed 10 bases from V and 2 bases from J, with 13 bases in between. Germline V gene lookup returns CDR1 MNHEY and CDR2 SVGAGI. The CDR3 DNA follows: TGTGCCAACAGCCTCGGCCCCACAGATACGCAGTATTTT. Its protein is CANSLGPTDTQYF.

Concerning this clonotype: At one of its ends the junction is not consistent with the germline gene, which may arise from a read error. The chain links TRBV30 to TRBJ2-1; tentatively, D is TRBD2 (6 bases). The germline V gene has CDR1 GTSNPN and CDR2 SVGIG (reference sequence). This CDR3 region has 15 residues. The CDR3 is CVWSSWRRAGNEQFF. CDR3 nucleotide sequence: TGTGTCTGGAGTTCCTGGAGGAGGGCTGGCAATGAGCAGTTCTTC.

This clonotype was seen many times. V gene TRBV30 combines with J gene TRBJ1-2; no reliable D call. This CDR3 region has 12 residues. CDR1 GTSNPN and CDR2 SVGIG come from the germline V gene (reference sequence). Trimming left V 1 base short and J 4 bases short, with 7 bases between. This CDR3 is CAWSGGGYGYTF. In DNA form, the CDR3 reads TGTGCCTGGAGTGGGGGTGGCTATGGCTACACCTTC.

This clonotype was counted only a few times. The DNA of the CDR3 is TGCGCCAACCACCCCGGGACTAGCGGGAGGGCCGGGTCCTACGAGCAGTACTTC. This sequence encodes CANHPGTSGRAGSYEQYF. V is TRBV10-2 and J is TRBJ2-7; TRBD2 matches 16 bases. Germline-derived CDR1 and CDR2 are WSHSY and SAAADI. J gave up 1 base and V 10 bases, and 13 bases lay outside the gene matches. The CDR3 contains 18 residues.

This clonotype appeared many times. DNA for the CDR3: TGTGCCATCAGTGGGGGGGGCCAGAACTATGGCTACACCTTC. Translating gives CAISGGGQNYGYTF. V usage is TRBV10-3 and J usage is TRBJ1-2, with a tentative D call TRBD1 (6 bases). This CDR3 spans 14 amino acids. With 4 bases removed from V and 2 bases from J, the gap between germline ends came to 11 bases. Germline V gene sequence: CDR1 ENHRY, CDR2 SYGVKD.

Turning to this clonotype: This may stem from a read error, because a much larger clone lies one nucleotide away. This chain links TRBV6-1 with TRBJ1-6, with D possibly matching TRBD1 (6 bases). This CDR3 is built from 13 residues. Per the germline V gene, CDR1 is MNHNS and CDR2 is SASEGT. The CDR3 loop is CASNADSNSPPHF. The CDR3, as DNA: TGTGCCAGCAACGCGGACAGTAATTCACCCCCCCACTTT.

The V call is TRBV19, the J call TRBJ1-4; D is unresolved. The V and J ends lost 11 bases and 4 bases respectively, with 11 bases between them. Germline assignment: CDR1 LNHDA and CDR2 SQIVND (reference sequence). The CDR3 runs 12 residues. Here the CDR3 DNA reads TGTGCCCGGGCAGGAAGTAATGAAAAACTGTTTTTT. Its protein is CARAGSNEKLFF.

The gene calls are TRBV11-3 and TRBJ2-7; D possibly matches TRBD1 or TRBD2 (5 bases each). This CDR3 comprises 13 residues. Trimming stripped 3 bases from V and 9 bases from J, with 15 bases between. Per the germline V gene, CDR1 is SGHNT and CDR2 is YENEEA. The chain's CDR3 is CASSFDGAGGQYF. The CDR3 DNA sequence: TGTGCCAGCAGCTTTGACGGGGCGGGCGGGCAGTACTTC.

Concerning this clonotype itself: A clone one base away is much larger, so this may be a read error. CDR3 sequence: CAISRLGPETQYF. In DNA, the CDR3 is TGTGCCATCAGTCGACTAGGGCCAGAGACCCAGTACTTC. The chain recombines TRBV10-3 with TRBJ2-5; D perhaps matches TRBD2 (6 bases). This CDR3 region has 13 residues. Trimming pared 5 bases from V and 4 bases from J, leaving 11 bases between. Germline V gene sequence: CDR1 ENHRY, CDR2 SYGVKD.

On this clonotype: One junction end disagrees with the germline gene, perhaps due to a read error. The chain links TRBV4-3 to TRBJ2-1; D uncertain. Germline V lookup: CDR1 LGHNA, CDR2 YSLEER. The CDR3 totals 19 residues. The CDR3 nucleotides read TGCGCCAGCAGCCAAGAGGGTTTTCTGTGGTCACTGAGCTACAACGAGCAGTTCTTC. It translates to CASSQEGFLWSLSYNEQFF.

The CDR3 region is CATSDLQGGRSETQYF. CDR3 in DNA: TGTGCCACCAGTGATTTACAGGGAGGACGGAGCGAGACCCAGTACTTC. The rearrangement joins TRBV24-1 to TRBJ2-5; either TRBD1 or TRBD2 may supply D (6 bases each). The CDR3 totals 16 residues. Germline V lookup: CDR1 KGHDR, CDR2 SFDVKD. V shed 1 base and J shed 5 bases, with 16 bases lying between them.

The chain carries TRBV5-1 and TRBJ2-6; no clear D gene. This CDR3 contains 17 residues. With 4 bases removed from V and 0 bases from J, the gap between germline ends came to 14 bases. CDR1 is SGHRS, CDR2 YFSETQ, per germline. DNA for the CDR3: TGCGCCAGCAGCACAGAACATGGGATCTCTGGGGCCAACGTCCTGACTTTC. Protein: CASSTEHGISGANVLTF.

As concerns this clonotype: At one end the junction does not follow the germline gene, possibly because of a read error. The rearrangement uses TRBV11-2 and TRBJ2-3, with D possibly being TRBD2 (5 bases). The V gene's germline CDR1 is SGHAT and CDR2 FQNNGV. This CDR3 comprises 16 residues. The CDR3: CTSSFRQAEHTDTQYF. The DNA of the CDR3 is TGTACCAGCAGCTTCCGACAAGCGGAACACACAGATACGCAGTATTTT.

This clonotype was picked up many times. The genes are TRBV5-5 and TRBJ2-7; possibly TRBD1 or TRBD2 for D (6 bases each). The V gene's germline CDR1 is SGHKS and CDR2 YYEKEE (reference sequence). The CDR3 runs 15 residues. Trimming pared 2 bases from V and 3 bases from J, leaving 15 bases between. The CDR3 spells CASSFRGGRSYEQYF. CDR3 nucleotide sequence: TGTGCCAGCAGCTTCCGAGGGGGGCGCAGCTACGAGCAGTACTTC. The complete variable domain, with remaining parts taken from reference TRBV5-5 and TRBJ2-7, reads DAGVTQSPTHLIKTRGQQVTLRCSPISGHKSVSWYQQVLGQGPQFIFQYYEKEERGRGNFPDRFSARQFPNYSSELNVNALLLGDSALYLCASSFRGGRSYEQYFGPGTRLTVT.

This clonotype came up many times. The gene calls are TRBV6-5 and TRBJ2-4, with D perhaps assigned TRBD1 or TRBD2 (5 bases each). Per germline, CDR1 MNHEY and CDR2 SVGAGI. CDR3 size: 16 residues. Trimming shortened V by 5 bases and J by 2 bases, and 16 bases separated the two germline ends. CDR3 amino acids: CASSTDRGTPKNIQYF. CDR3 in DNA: TGTGCCAGCAGTACGGACCGGGGCACCCCCAAAAACATTCAGTACTTC.

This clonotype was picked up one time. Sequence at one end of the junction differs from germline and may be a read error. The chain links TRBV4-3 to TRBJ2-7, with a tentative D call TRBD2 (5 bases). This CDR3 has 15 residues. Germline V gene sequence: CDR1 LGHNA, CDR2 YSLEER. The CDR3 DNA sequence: TGCGCCAGCAGCCAAGATACGGGCAAGGTGGGAGAGCAATACTTC. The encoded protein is CASSQDTGKVGEQYF.

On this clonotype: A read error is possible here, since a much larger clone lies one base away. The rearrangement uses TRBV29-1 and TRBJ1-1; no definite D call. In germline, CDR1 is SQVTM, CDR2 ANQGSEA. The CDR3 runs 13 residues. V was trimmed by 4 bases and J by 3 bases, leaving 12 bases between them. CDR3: CSVGESGYTEAFF. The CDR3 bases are TGCAGCGTTGGTGAGTCGGGATACACTGAAGCTTTCTTT.

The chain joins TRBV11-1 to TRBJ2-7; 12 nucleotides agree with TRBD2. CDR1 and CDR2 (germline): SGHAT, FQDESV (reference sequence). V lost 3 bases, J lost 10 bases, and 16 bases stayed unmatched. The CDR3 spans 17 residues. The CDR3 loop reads CASSLEASGRAVYYQYF. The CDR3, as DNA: TGTGCCAGCAGCTTGGAAGCTAGCGGGAGGGCCGTATACTATCAGTACTTC.

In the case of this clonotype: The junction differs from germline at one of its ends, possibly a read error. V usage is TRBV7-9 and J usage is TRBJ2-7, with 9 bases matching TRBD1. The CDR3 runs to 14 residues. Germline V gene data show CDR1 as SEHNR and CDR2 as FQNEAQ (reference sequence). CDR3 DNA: TGTGGCAGCAGCGGCGGGACAGGGCAATACGAGCAGTATTTC. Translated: CGSSGGTGQYEQYF.